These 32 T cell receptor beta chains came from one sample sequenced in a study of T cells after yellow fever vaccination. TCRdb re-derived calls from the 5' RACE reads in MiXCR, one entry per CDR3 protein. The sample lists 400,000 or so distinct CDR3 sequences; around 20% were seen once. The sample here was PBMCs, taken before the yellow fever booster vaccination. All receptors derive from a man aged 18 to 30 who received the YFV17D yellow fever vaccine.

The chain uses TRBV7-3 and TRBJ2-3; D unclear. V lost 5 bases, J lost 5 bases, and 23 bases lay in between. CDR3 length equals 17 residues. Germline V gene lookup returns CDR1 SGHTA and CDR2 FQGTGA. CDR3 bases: TGTGCCAGCAGCCCACCGCCCCGGACGAAGACACAAGATACGCAGTATTTT. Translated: CASSPPPRTKTQDTQYF.

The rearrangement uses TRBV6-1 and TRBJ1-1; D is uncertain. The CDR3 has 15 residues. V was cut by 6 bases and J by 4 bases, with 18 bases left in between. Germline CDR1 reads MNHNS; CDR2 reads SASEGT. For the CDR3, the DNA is TGTGCCAGCAGACAAACACGGCGGCTGAGCACTGAAGCTTTCTTT. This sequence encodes CASRQTRRLSTEAFF.

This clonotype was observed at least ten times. CDR3 sequence reads: CASSGTGWGSEQYF. The CDR3 DNA reads as TGTGCCAGCAGCGGAACCGGATGGGGGTCCGAGCAGTACTTC. V usage is TRBV9 and J usage is TRBJ2-7; perhaps D is TRBD1 or TRBD2 (5 bases each). This CDR3 is built from 14 residues. Looked up from germline, CDR1 is SGDLS and CDR2 is YYNGEE. With 3 bases removed from V and 6 bases from J, the gap between germline ends came to 16 bases.

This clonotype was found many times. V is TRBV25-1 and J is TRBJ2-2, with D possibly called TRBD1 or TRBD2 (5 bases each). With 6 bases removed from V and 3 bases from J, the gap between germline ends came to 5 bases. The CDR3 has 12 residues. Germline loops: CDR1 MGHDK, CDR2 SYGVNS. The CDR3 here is CASRGDTGELFF. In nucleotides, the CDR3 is TGTGCCAGCAGGGGGGACACCGGGGAGCTGTTTTTT.

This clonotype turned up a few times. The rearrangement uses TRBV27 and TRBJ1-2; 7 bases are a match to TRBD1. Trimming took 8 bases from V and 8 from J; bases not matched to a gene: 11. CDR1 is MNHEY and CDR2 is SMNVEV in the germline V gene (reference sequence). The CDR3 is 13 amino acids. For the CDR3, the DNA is TGTGCCAGCCGTCCGACAGGGAAAGGCGGCTACACCTTC. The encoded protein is CASRPTGKGGYTF.

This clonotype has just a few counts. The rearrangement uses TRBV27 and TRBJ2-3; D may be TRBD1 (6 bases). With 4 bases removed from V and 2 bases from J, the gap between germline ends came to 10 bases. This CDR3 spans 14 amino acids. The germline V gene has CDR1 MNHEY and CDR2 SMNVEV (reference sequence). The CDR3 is CASSYQGITDTQYF. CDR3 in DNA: TGTGCCAGCAGTTACCAGGGGATCACAGATACGCAGTATTTT.

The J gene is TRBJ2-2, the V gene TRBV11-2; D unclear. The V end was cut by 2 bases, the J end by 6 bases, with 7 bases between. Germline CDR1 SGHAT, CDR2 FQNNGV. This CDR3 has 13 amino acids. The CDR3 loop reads CASSLLYAGELFF. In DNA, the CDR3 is TGTGCCAGCAGCTTACTTTACGCCGGGGAGCTGTTTTTT.

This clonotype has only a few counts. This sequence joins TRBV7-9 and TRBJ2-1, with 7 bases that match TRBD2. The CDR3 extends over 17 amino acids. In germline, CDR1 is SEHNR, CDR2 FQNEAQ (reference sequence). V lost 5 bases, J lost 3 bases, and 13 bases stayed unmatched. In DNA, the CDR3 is TGTGCCAGCAGCCCTCCCCGTGGGGGGGTAGTCTACAATGAGCAGTTCTTC. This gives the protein CASSPPRGGVVYNEQFF. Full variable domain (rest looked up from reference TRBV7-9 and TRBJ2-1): DTGVSQNPRHKITKRGQNVTFRCDPISEHNRLYWYRQTLGQGPEFLTYFQNEAQLEKSRLLSDRFSAERPKGSFSTLEIQRTEQGDSAMYLCASSPPRGGVVYNEQFFGPGTRLTVL.

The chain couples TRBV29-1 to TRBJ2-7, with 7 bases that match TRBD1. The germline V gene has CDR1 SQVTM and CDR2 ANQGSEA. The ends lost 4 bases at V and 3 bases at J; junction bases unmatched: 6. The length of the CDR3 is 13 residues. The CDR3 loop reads CSVGTGQVYEQYF. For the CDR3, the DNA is TGCAGCGTTGGCACAGGACAGGTCTACGAGCAGTACTTC.

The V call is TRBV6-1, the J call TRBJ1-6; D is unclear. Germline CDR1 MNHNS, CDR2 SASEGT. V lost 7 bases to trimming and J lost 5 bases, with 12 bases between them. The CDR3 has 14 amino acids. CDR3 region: CASMRETDNSPLHF. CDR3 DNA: TGTGCCAGCATGCGGGAAACGGATAATTCACCCCTCCACTTT.

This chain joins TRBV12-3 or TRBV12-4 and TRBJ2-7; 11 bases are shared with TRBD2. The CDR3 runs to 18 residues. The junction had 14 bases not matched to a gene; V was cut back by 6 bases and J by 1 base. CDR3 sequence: CASSPYPPLAGGSYEQYF. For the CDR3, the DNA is TGTGCCAGCAGCCCATACCCCCCGCTAGCGGGGGGTTCCTACGAGCAGTACTTC.

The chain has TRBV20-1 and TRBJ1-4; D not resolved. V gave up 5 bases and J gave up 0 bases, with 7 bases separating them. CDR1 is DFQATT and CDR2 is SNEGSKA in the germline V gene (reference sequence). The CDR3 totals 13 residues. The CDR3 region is CSAFYATNEKLFF. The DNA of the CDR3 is TGCAGTGCTTTTTATGCAACTAATGAAAAACTGTTTTTT.

The CDR3 spells CASSFYYYTEAFF. CDR3 nucleotides: TGTGCCAGCAGCTTCTACTATTACACTGAAGCTTTCTTT. The rearrangement uses TRBV7-2 and TRBJ1-1, with D unclear. The CDR3 covers 13 residues. The ends were cut back, 3 bases at V and 3 bases at J, with 8 bases in the middle. Germline V CDR1 and CDR2: SGHTA, FQGNSA.

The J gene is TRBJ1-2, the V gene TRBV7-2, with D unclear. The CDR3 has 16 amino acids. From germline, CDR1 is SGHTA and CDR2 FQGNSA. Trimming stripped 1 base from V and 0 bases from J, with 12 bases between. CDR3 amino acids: CASSLVAAESNYGYTF. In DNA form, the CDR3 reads TGTGCCAGCAGCTTAGTGGCGGCAGAGTCTAACTATGGCTACACCTTC.

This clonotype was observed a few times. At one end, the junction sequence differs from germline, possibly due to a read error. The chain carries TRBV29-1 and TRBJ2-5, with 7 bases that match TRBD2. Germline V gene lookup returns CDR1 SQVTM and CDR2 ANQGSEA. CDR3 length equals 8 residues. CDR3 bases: TGCAGCGTTGAAGAGGGGGGGTTC. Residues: CSVEEGGF.

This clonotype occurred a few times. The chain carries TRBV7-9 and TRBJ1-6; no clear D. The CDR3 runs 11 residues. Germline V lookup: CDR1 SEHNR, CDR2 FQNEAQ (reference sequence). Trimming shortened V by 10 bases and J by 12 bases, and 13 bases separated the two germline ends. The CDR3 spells CATVLGRPLHF. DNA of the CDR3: TGTGCCACCGTCTTGGGGAGACCCCTCCACTTT.

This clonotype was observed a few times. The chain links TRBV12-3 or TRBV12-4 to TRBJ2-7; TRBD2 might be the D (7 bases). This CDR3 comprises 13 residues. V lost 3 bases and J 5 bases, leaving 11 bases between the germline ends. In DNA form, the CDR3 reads TGTGCCAGCAGTTTCGGGGGGCTCAACGAGCAGTACGTC. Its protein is CASSFGGLNEQYV.

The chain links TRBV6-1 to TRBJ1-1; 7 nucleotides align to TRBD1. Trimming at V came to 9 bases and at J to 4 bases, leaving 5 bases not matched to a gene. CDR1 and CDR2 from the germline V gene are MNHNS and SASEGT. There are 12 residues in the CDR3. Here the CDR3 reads CASHRGSTEAFF. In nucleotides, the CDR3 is TGTGCCAGTCACAGGGGCAGCACTGAAGCTTTCTTT.

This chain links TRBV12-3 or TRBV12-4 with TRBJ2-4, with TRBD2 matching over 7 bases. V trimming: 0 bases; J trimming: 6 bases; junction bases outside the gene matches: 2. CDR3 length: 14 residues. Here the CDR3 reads CASSLAREGNIQYF. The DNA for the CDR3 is TGTGCCAGCAGTTTAGCCAGGGAGGGAAACATTCAGTACTTC.

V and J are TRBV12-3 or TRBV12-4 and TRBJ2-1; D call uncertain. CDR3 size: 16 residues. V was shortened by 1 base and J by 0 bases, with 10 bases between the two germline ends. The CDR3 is CASSLGAPSSYNEQFF. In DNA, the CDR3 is TGTGCCAGCAGTTTAGGGGCCCCCAGCTCCTACAATGAGCAGTTCTTC.

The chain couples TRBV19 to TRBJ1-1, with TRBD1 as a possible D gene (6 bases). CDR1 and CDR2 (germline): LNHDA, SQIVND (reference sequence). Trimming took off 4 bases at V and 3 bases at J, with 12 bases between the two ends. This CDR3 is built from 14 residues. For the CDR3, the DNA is TGTGCCAGTAGTAGGACAGTTCCGGACACTGAAGCTTTCTTT. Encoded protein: CASSRTVPDTEAFF.

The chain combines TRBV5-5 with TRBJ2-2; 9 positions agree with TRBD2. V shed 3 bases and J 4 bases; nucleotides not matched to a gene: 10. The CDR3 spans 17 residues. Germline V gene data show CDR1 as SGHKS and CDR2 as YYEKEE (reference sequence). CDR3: CASSWGPGTSRTGELFF. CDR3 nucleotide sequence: TGTGCCAGCAGCTGGGGACCCGGGACTAGCCGCACCGGGGAGCTGTTTTTT.

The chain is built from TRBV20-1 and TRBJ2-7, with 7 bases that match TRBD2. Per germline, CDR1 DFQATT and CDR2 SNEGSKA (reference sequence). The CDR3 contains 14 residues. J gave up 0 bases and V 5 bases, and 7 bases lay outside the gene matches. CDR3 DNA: TGCAGTGCTCCGCAACTAGCGAACTCCTACGAGCAGTACTTC. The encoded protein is CSAPQLANSYEQYF.

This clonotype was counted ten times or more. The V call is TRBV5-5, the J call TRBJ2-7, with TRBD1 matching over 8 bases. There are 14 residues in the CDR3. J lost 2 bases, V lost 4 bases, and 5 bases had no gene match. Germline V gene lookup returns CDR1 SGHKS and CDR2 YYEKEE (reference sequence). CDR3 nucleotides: TGTGCCAGCAGCCCAGGACAGGGTCCCTACGAGCAGTACGTC. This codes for CASSPGQGPYEQYV.

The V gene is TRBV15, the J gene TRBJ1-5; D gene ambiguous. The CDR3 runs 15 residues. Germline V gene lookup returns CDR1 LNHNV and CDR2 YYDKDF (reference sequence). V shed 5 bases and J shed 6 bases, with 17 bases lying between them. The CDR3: CATSRGPSGGQPQHF. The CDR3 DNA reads TGTGCCACCAGCCGAGGACCTTCCGGCGGTCAGCCCCAGCATTTT. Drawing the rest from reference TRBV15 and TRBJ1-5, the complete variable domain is DAMVIQNPRYQVTQFGKPVTLSCSQTLNHNVMYWYQQKSSQAPKLLFHYYDKDFNNEADTPDNFQSRRPNTSFCFLDIRSPGLGDTAMYLCATSRGPSGGQPQHFGDGTRLSIL.

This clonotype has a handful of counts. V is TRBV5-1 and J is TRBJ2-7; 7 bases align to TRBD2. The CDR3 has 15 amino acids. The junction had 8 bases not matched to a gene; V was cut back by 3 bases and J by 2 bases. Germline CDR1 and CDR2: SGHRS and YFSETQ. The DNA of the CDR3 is TGCGCCAGCAGCTACGCTAGCGGTCGAACCTACGAGCAGTACGTC. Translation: CASSYASGRTYEQYV.

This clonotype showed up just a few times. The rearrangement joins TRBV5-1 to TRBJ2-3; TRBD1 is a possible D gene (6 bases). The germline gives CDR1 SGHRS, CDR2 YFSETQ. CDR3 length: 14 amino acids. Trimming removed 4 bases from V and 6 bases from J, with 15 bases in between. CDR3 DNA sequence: TGCGCCAGCAGCCCATACAGGGCTCTTGATACGCAGTATTTT. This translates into CASSPYRALDTQYF.

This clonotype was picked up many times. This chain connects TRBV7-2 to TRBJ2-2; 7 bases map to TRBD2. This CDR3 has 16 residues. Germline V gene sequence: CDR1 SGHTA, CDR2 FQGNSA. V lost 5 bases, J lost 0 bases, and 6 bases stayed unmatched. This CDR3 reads CASSTYAGANTGELFF. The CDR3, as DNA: TGTGCCAGCAGCACTTATGCGGGAGCGAACACCGGGGAGCTGTTTTTT.

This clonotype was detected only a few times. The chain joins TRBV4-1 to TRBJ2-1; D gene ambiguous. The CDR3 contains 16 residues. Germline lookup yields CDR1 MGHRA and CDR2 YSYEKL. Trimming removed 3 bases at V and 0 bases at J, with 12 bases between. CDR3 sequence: CASSHLDLVSYNEQFF. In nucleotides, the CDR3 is TGCGCCAGCAGCCACCTGGACCTAGTCTCCTACAATGAGCAGTTCTTC.

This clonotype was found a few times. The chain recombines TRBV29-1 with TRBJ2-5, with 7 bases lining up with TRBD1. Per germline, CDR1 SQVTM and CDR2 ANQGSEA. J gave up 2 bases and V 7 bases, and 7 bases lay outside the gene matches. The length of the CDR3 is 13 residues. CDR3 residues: CSATTGRQETQYF. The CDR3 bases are TGCAGCGCCACGACAGGGCGACAAGAGACCCAGTACTTC.

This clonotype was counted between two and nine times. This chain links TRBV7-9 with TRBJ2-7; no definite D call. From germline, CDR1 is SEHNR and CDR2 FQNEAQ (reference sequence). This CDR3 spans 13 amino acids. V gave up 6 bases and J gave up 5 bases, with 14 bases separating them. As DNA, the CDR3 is TGTGCCAGCAGGTTTCTCCTCTCAGACGAGCAGTACGTC. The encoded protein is CASRFLLSDEQYV.

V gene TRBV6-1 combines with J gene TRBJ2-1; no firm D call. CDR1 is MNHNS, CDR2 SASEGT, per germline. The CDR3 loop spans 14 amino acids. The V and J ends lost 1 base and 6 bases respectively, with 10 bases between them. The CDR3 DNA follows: TGTGCCAGCAGTGAAGGCAGCCTGGGCAATGAGCAGTTCTTC. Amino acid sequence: CASSEGSLGNEQFF.